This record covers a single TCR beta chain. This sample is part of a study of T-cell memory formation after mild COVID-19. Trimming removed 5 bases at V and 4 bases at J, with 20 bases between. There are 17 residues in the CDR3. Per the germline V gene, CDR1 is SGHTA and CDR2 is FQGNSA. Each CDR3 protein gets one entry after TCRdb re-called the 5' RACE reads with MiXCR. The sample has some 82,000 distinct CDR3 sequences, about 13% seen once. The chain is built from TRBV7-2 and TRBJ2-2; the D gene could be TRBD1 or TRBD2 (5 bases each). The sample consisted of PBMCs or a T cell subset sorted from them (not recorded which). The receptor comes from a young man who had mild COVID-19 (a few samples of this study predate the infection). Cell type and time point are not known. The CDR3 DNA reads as TGTGCCAGCAGCCCGTTTTTTCCAGGGAGTGGCACCGGGGAGCTGTTTTTT. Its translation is CASSPFFPGSGTGELFF.